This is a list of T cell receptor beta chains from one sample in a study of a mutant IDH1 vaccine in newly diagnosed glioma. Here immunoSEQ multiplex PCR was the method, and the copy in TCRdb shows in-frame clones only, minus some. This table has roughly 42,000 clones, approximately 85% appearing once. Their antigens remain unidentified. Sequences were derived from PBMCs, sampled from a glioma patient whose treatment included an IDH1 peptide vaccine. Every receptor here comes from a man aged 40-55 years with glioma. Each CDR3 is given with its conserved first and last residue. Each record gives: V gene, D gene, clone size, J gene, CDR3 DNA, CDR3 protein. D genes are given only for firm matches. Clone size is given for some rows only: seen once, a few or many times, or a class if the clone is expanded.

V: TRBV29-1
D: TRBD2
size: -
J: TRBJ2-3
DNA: TGCAGCGTTGGACTAGCGAAGAAAGATACGCAGTATTTT
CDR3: CSVGLAKKDTQYF

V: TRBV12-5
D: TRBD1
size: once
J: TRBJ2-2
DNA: TGTGCTAGTGGGCCGGGACAGGGTCCGAACGGTGGCGGGGAGCTGTTTTTT
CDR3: CASGPGQGPNGGGELFF

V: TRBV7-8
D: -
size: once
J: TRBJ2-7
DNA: TGTGCCAGCAGCTCGATGAGGGGCTACGAGCAGTACTTC
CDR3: CASSSMRGYEQYF

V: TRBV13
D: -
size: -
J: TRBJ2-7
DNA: TGTGCCAGCAGCTTGGGGTCCGAGCAGTACTTC
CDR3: CASSLGSEQYF

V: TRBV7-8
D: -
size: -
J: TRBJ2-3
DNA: TGTGCCAGCAGCTTAGAGGAGCGGTATACGCAGTATTTT
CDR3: CASSLEERYTQYF

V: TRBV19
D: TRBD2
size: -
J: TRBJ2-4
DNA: TGTGCCAGTAGTATTAGTGGGCGGGGGAACATTCAGTACTTC
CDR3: CASSISGRGNIQYF

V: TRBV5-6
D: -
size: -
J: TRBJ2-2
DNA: TGTGCCAGCACCCTGTGGGGCGGGGAGCTGTTTTTT
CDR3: CASTLWGGELFF

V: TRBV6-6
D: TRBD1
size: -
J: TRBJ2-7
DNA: TGTGCCAGCACTCCTTCCGGGACAGGGGGACACGAGCAGTACTTC
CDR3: CASTPSGTGGHEQYF

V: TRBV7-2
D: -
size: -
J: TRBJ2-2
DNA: TGTGCCAGCAGCTTAGGGACGAGCACCGGGGAGCTGTTTTTT
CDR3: CASSLGTSTGELFF

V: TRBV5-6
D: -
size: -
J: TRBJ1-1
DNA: TGTGCCAGCAGCTTGCTCACAGCCGTGATTTCCGAAGCTTTCTTT
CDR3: CASSLLTAVISEAFF

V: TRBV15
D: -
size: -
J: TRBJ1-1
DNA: TGTGCCACCAGCAGAGCGGGGGCGCAAGGGAGGAAAGGAACTGAAGCTTTCTTT
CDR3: CATSRAGAQGRKGTEAFF

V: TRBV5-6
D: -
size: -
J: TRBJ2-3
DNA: TGTGCCAGCAGCTACGGACCTAGCACAGATACGCAGTATTTT
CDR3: CASSYGPSTDTQYF

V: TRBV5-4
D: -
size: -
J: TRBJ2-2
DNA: TGTGCCAGCAGCCCTCAGGGGACTTCAGGCACCGGGGAGCTGTTTTTT
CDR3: CASSPQGTSGTGELFF

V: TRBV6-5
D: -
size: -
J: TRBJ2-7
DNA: TGTGCCAGCAGTTACTCCCAGGGGATCTACGAGCAGTACTTC
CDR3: CASSYSQGIYEQYF

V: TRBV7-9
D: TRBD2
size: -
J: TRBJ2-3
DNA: TGTGCCAGCAGCCACTGGACTAGCGTGGGCACAGATACGCAGTATTTT
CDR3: CASSHWTSVGTDTQYF

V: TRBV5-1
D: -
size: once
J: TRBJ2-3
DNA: TGCGCCAGCAGCTTGCAGTTTGAGGTAGATACGCAGTATTTT
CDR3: CASSLQFEVDTQYF

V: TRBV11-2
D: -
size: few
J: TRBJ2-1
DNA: TGTGCCAGCAGCTTAGAACGCAGGAGTTCCTACAATGAGCAGTTCTTC
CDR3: CASSLERRSSYNEQFF

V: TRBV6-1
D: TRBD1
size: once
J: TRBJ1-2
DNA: TGTGCCAGCAGTGACGGACAGGGGGCTGGGGGCTACACCTTC
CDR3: CASSDGQGAGGYTF

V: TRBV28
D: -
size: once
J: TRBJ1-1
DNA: TGTGCCAGCAGTTTATTCTCCGGAGGAAACACTGAAGCTTTCTTT
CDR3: CASSLFSGGNTEAFF